The clone carrying this T cell receptor beta chain has a count of ten or more. Antigen unknown. The sequenced fragment ends 3 residues before the CDR3 boundary, so the rest is inferred from the germline J gene. Sequencing was performed with immunoSEQ multiplex PCR; in TCRdb, only in-frame clones are kept and a portion is missing. The sample shows 21,000 or so clones, no singletons; the ten largest hold about 2.1%. Reduced serum IgG, IgA and/or IgM plus specific antibody deficiency defined CVID. Of CVID subjects, approximately 14 were female and 29 male, mean age roughly 40. This specimen belongs to a study of T cell clonality in common variable immunodeficiency. This CDR3 has 17 amino acids. From germline, CDR1 is SGDLS and CDR2 YYNGEE. J lost 8 bases, V lost 4 bases, and 14 bases had no gene match. Study-wide results and limits: Repertoire-complication correlations in CVID were limited by patient heterogeneity. CVID subjects showed higher TCRbeta clonality than healthy controls. In common variable immunodeficiency, TCR beta chains reportedly carried fewer deletions and N-nucleotide insertions.

The genes are TRBV9 and TRBJ2-1; the match to TRBD1 covers 11 bases. The sample comprised peripheral blood mononuclear cells. This clonotype was obtained from a human donor with common variable immunodeficiency. CDR3 sequence reads: CASSSRGGDRGTDEQFF. The sequenced CDR3 bases are TGTGCCAGCAGCTCTCGGGGAGGGGACAGGGGGACGGATGAG.